The TCR beta chain described here comes from a study of T cells in Graves' hyperthyroidism and ophthalmopathy. Whole-study results and caveats: A 13 V-J signature model discriminated ophthalmopathy versus stable hyperthyroidism.

V was shortened by 3 bases and J by 11 bases, with 10 bases between the two germline ends. The CDR3 runs to 11 residues. Amplification of TCR beta CDR3 regions was performed using RNA transcripts as template. TCR CDR3 underwent first-round RT-PCR with the HTBI primer set. TCRdb reprocessed the multiplex PCR reads with MiXCR, giving one entry per CDR3 protein. The sample includes 400,000 to 600,000 distinct CDR3 sequences, about 16% of them seen just once. Concerning this clonotype itself: Its specificity is not known.

The genes are TRBV12-3 or TRBV12-4 and TRBJ1-1; D gene uncertain. The clonotype originates from a woman aged 30 to 39 with Graves' ophthalmopathy. Sequenced material: blood. The CDR3 sequence: CASSLGGRAFF. Here the CDR3 DNA reads TGTGCCAGCAGTTTGGGCGGAAGGGCTTTCTTT.